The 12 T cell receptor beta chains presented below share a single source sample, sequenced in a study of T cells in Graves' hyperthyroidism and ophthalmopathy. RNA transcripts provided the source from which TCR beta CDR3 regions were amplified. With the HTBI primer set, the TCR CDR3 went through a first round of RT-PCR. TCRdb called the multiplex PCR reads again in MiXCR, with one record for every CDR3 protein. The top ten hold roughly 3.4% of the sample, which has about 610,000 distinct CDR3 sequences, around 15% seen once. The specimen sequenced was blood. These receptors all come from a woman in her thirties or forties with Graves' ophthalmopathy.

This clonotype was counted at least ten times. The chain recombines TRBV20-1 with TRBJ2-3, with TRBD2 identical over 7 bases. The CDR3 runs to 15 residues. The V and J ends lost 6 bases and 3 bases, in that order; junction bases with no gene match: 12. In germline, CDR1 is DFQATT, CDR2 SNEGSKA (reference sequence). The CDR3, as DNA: TGCAGTGCCAAGAGCGGGGCGGGACTAACAGATACGCAGTATTTT. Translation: CSAKSGAGLTDTQYF.

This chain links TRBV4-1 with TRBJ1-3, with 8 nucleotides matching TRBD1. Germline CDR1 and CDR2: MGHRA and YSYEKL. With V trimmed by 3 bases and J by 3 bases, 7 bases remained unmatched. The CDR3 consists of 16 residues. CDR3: CASSQPTGQVGNTIYF. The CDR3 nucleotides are TGCGCCAGCAGCCAGCCTACGGGACAGGTTGGAAACACCATATATTTT.

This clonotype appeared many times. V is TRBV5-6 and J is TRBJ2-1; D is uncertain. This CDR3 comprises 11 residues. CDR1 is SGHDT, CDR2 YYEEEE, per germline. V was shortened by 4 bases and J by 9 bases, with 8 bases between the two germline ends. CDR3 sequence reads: CASSLGTEQFF. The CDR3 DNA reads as TGTGCCAGCAGCCTGGGTACTGAGCAGTTCTTC. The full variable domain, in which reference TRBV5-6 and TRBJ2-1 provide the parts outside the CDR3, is DAGVTQSPTHLIKTRGQQVTLRCSPKSGHDTVSWYQQALGQGPQFIFQYYEEEERQRGNFPDRFSGHQFPNYSSELNVNALLLGDSALYLCASSLGTEQFFGPGTRLTVL.

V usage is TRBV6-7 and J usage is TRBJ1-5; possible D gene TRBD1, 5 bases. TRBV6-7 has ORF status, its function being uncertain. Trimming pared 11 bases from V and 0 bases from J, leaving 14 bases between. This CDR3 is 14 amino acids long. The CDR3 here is CAGAGHYSNQPQHF. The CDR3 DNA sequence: TGTGCCGGGGCGGGCCACTATAGCAATCAGCCCCAGCATTTT.

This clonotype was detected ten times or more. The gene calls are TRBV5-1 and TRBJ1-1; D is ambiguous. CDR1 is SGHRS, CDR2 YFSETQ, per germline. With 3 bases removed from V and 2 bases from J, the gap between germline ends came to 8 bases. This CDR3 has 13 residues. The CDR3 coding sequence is TGCGCCAGCAGCTGGGATTTTAACACTGAAGCTTTCTTT. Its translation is CASSWDFNTEAFF.

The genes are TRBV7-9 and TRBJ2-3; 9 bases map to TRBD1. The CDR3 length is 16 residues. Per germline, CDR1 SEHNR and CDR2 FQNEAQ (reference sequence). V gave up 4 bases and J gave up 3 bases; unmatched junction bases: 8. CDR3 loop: CASSSRTGAGTDTQYF. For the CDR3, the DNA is TGTGCCAGCAGCTCCCGGACAGGGGCAGGTACAGATACGCAGTATTTT.

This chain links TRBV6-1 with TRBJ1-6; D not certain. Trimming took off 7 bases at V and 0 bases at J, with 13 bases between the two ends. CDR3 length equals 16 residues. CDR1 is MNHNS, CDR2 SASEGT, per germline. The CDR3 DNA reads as TGTGCCAGCACCGAGGTGGGGAGCTCCTATAATTCACCCCTCCACTTT. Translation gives CASTEVGSSYNSPLHF.

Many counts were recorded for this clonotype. Written as DNA, the CDR3 is TGTGCCAGCAGTTTCGCGCCAGGAGCCTACGAGCAGTACTTC. It yields the protein CASSFAPGAYEQYF. This sequence joins TRBV12-3 or TRBV12-4 and TRBJ2-7; no reliable D call. Between the trimmed V and J ends, which lost 3 bases and 2 bases, there was a span of 11 bases. The CDR3 covers 14 residues.

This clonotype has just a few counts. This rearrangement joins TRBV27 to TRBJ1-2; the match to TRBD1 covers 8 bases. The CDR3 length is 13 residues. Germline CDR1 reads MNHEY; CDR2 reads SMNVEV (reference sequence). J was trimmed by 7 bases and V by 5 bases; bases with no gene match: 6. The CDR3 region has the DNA TGTGCCAGCAGTGACAGGGGTCCCCTTGGCTACACCTTC. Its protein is CASSDRGPLGYTF.

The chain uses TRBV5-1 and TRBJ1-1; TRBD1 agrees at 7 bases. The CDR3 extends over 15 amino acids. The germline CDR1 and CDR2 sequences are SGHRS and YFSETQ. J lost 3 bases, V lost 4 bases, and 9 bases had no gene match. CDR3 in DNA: TGCGCCAGCAGCAGGCAGACAGGGAGTGACACTGAAGCTTTCTTT. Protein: CASSRQTGSDTEAFF.

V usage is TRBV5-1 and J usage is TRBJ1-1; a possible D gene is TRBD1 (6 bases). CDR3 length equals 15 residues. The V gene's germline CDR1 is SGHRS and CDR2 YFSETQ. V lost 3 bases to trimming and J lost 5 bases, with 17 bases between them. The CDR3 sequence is CASSYSRGLGTEAFF. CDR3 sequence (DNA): TGCGCCAGCAGCTATTCTCGGGGGCTAGGGACTGAAGCTTTCTTT. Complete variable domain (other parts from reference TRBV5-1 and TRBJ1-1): KAGVTQTPRYLIKTRGQQVTLSCSPISGHRSVSWYQQTPGQGLQFLFEYFSETQRNKGNFPGRFSGRQFSNSRSEMNVSTLELGDSALYLCASSYSRGLGTEAFFGQGTRLTVV.

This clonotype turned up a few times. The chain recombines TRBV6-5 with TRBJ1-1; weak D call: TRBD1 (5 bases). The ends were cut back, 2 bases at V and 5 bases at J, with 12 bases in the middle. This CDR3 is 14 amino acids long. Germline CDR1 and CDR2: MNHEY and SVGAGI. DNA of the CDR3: TGTGCCAGCAGTTACGAAGGGGCGCGGACTGAAGCTTTCTTT. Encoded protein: CASSYEGARTEAFF.